A single sample gave rise to the 26 T cell receptor beta chains below, sequenced in a study of blood T cell repertoires in COVID-19. The data were produced by immunoSEQ multiplex PCR, yet TCRdb's version contains in-frame clones alone and is incomplete. The data show about 88,000 clones, 87% seen once. Sequenced material: peripheral blood. The source of these receptors is a male donor with acute or convalescent COVID-19.

On this clone itself: One end of the junction varies from germline; a read error may be responsible. The chain uses TRBV11-2 and TRBJ1-4; unclear D gene. The CDR3 consists of 14 residues. In germline, CDR1 is SGHAT, CDR2 FQNNGV. The CDR3 sequence: CASSLGFRNEKLFF. CDR3 nucleotides: TGTGCCAGCAGCTTAGGTTTCAGGAATGAGAAACTGTTTTTT.

This chain links TRBV10-3 with TRBJ1-4, with TRBD1 matching 8 bases. This CDR3 comprises 14 residues. Losses at the gene ends were 6 bases for V and 6 bases for J; bases not matched to a gene: 6. Per the germline V gene, CDR1 is ENHRY and CDR2 is SYGVKD. DNA of the CDR3: TGTGCCATCAGCCCCGACAGGGGCGATGAAAAACTGTTTTTT. As protein: CAISPDRGDEKLFF.

This chain joins TRBV7-9 and TRBJ1-3; 9 bases agree with TRBD1. Trimming removed 8 bases from V and 2 bases from J; junction bases left unmatched: 10. This CDR3 has 16 residues. CDR1 and CDR2 (germline): SEHNR, FQNEAQ (reference sequence). CDR3 residues: CASCRDRVAAGNTIYF. In DNA form, the CDR3 reads TGTGCCAGCTGCCGGGACAGGGTAGCCGCTGGAAACACCATATATTTT.

CDR3 bases: TGTGCCAGCAGCCGCGCCGCGGACAGGGTAAAGGAGCAGTACTTC. It encodes CASSRAADRVKEQYF. The rearrangement links TRBV27 to TRBJ2-7; 8 nucleotides line up with TRBD1. CDR1 is MNHEY and CDR2 is SMNVEV in the germline V gene (reference sequence). Trimming took 6 bases from V and 7 from J; bases not matched to a gene: 14. The CDR3 consists of 15 residues.

The chain recombines TRBV28 with TRBJ2-7; no clear D. Looked up from germline, CDR1 is MDHEN and CDR2 is SYDVKM. Trimming pared 6 bases from V and 2 bases from J, leaving 11 bases between. This CDR3 spans 13 amino acids. CDR3 nucleotides: TGTGCCAGCAGGGCAGGCGTTACCTACGAGCAGTACTTC. Its protein is CASRAGVTYEQYF. The variable domain in full, completed from reference TRBV28 and TRBJ2-7, reads DVKVTQSSRYLVKRTGEKVFLECVQDMDHENMFWYRQDPGLGLRLIYFSYDVKMKEKGDIPEGYSVSREKKERFSLILESASTNQTSMYLCASRAGVTYEQYFGPGTRLTVT.

The chain couples TRBV7-2 to TRBJ1-2, with D tentatively TRBD1 (6 bases). V lost 4 bases and J lost 1, with 10 bases in between. The CDR3 loop spans 14 amino acids. Germline V CDR1 and CDR2: SGHTA, FQGNSA. CDR3 residues: CASSSGQINYGYTF. CDR3 sequence (DNA): TGTGCCAGCAGCTCCGGACAGATTAACTATGGCTACACCTTC.

The chain recombines TRBV18 with TRBJ1-5; TRBD1 matches at 8 bases. The J segment lost 6 bases and the V segment lost 1 base, leaving 8 bases of the junction unmatched. The CDR3 is 16 amino acids. Germline CDR1 is KGHSH and CDR2 is LQKENI. The CDR3 loop reads CASSPRGWTGTQPQHF. CDR3 coding DNA: TGTGCCAGCTCACCACGGGGATGGACAGGGACTCAGCCCCAGCATTTT.

The genes are TRBV6-5 and TRBJ1-4, with TRBD1 matching over 7 bases. The germline CDR1 and CDR2 sequences are MNHEY and SVGAGI. The V segment lost 4 bases and the J segment 3 bases; nucleotides outside the gene matches: 5. This CDR3 is built from 15 residues. Here the CDR3 DNA reads TGTGCCAGCAGTTCTCCCAGGGGGGCTAATGAAAAACTGTTTTTT. It translates to CASSSPRGANEKLFF.

This clone was seen a handful of times. The rearrangement uses TRBV6-5 and TRBJ2-7, with D unclear. Germline CDR1 is MNHEY and CDR2 is SVGAGI. The CDR3 is 15 residues long. Trimming took 0 bases from V and 2 from J, leaving 11 bases between them. For the CDR3, the DNA is TGTGCCAGCAGTTACTCAAGACACTCCCCCTACGAGCAGTACTTC. Translated, it gives CASSYSRHSPYEQYF.

The chain recombines TRBV5-1 with TRBJ1-3; 9 bases align to TRBD1. The V gene's germline CDR1 is SGHRS and CDR2 YFSETQ. V was pared by 4 bases and J by 7 bases, with 3 bases of the junction left unmatched. The CDR3 runs 13 residues. CDR3 bases: TGCGCCAGCAGCCAGGGACAGGGCAACACCATATATTTT. It translates to CASSQGQGNTIYF. Combining the CDR3 with reference TRBV5-1 and TRBJ1-3 gives the whole variable domain KAGVTQTPRYLIKTRGQQVTLSCSPISGHRSVSWYQQTPGQGLQFLFEYFSETQRNKGNFPGRFSGRQFSNSRSEMNVSTLELGDSALYLCASSQGQGNTIYFGEGSWLTVV.

The J gene is TRBJ1-6, the V gene TRBV6-5; D gene uncertain. V shed 2 bases and J shed 5 bases, with 7 bases lying between them. Germline V gene data show CDR1 as MNHEY and CDR2 as SVGAGI. The CDR3 runs 14 residues. The CDR3 DNA reads TGTGCCAGCAGTTACGGGAGGAATAATTCACCCCTCCACTTT. This encodes CASSYGRNNSPLHF.

V is TRBV15 and J is TRBJ2-2; the D gene is possibly TRBD2 (6 bases). Germline V lookup: CDR1 LNHNV, CDR2 YYDKDF (reference sequence). The CDR3 is 16 residues long. Trimming removed 0 bases at V and 5 bases at J, with 13 bases between. CDR3 nucleotides: TGTGCCACCAGCAGAGATTGGGGGGTCTTAACCGGGGAGCTGTTTTTT. Its translation: CATSRDWGVLTGELFF.

This rearrangement joins TRBV19 to TRBJ1-1; 7 positions agree with TRBD1. Losses at the gene ends were 5 bases for V and 4 bases for J; bases not matched to a gene: 13. From germline, CDR1 is LNHDA and CDR2 SQIVND (reference sequence). This CDR3 is 16 amino acids long. The CDR3: CASSHSTGPWVTEAFF. As DNA, the CDR3 is TGTGCCAGTAGTCATTCGACAGGGCCGTGGGTCACTGAAGCTTTCTTT.

V gene TRBV14 combines with J gene TRBJ1-4; no clear D. Germline CDR1 and CDR2: SGHDN and FVKESK. V was clipped by 4 bases and J by 4 bases, with 10 bases between them. The CDR3 runs to 14 residues. CDR3 sequence reads: CASSLAGRNEKLFF. CDR3 DNA: TGTGCCAGCAGCCTCGCGGGCCGTAATGAAAAACTGTTTTTT.

This clone was seen a few times. This same CDR3 is encoded by further DNA sequences in the sample. The rearrangement uses TRBV19 and TRBJ1-4; a weak D match, TRBD1 (6 bases). This CDR3 region has 14 residues. The germline gives CDR1 LNHDA, CDR2 SQIVND (reference sequence). Trimming pared 4 bases from V and 7 bases from J, leaving 13 bases between. The CDR3, as DNA: TGTGCCAGTAGTACCCAGACAGGAGGTGAAAAACTGTTTTTT. Its translation: CASSTQTGGEKLFF.

The chain recombines TRBV5-1 with TRBJ2-3; 7 bases are a match to TRBD2. The CDR3 has 16 residues. Losses at the gene ends were 1 base for V and 1 base for J; bases not matched to a gene: 6. Germline CDR1 SGHRS, CDR2 YFSETQ. CDR3: CASSLSSGARTDTQYF. In DNA, the CDR3 is TGCGCCAGCAGCTTGTCCAGCGGGGCGCGCACAGATACGCAGTATTTT.

This chain connects TRBV14 to TRBJ2-1, with TRBD1 as a possible D gene (6 bases). The CDR3 totals 13 residues. V was pared by 6 bases and J by 1 base, with 7 bases between. Per the germline V gene, CDR1 is SGHDN and CDR2 is FVKESK. CDR3 nucleotides: TGTGCCAGCAGAGGGACATCCTACAATGAGCAGTTCTTC. It specifies CASRGTSYNEQFF.

Written as DNA, the CDR3 is TGCGCCAGCAGCTTGGACCTTAGCGGGGGTGGACTCACCGGGGAGCTGTTTTTT. Protein: CASSLDLSGGGLTGELFF. The chain combines TRBV5-1 with TRBJ2-2, with 9 bases fitting TRBD2. CDR1 SGHRS and CDR2 YFSETQ come from the germline V gene. The CDR3 extends over 18 amino acids. The V and J ends lost 0 bases and 4 bases, in that order; junction bases with no gene match: 10.

This clone was counted only a few times. V is TRBV7-2 and J is TRBJ1-6, with D possibly matching TRBD1 (5 bases). V was cut by 1 base and J by 6 bases, with 13 bases left in between. The CDR3 consists of 16 residues. The germline V gene encodes CDR1 SGHTA and CDR2 FQGNSA. CDR3 amino acids: CASSLGAGRGNSPLHF. CDR3 in DNA: TGTGCCAGCAGCTTAGGGGCGGGGCGGGGTAATTCACCCCTCCACTTT.

This clone appeared a single time. The chain links TRBV2 to TRBJ1-6; no reliable D call. Per germline, CDR1 SNHLY and CDR2 FYNNEI. This CDR3 is 11 amino acids long. The V end was cut by 8 bases, the J end by 5 bases, with 4 bases between. The CDR3 DNA sequence: TGTGCCAGCGGCAATAATTCACCCCTCCACTTT. Residues: CASGNNSPLHF.

The V gene is TRBV9, the J gene TRBJ1-1, with D possibly being TRBD1 (6 bases). This CDR3 has 14 residues. Deletions cut 8 bases from V and 3 bases from J, with 17 bases between. CDR1 is SGDLS, CDR2 YYNGEE, per germline. CDR3 residues: CASQGPGLDTEAFF. DNA of the CDR3: TGTGCCAGTCAGGGGCCGGGATTGGACACTGAAGCTTTCTTT. Together with reference TRBV9 and TRBJ1-1, the CDR3 gives the full variable domain: DSGVTQTPKHLITATGQRVTLRCSPRSGDLSVYWYQQSLDQGLQFLIQYYNGEERAKGNILERFSAQQFPDLHSELNLSSLELGDSALYFCASQGPGLDTEAFFGQGTRLTVV.

The chain links TRBV7-8 to TRBJ2-7; possible D gene TRBD1, 6 bases. CDR1 SGHVS and CDR2 FQNEAQ come from the germline V gene. Trimming stripped 5 bases from V and 4 bases from J, with 21 bases between. The CDR3 extends over 16 amino acids. In nucleotides, the CDR3 is TGTGCCAGCAGCCCTCGTGAGGGGGTATTGGGATACGAGCAGTACTTC. Protein: CASSPREGVLGYEQYF.

The J gene is TRBJ1-2, the V gene TRBV6-1, with a tentative D call TRBD1 (6 bases). Trimming pared 1 base from V and 5 bases from J, leaving 11 bases between. The germline V gene has CDR1 MNHNS and CDR2 SASEGT. The CDR3 covers 14 residues. DNA for the CDR3: TGTGCCAGCAGTGAAGTGGGGGCCCGTTATGGCTACACCTTC. Its protein is CASSEVGARYGYTF.

V is TRBV18 and J is TRBJ2-5, with D possibly being TRBD1 (5 bases). CDR3 length equals 15 residues. The germline V gene has CDR1 KGHSH and CDR2 LQKENI. V dropped 3 bases and J dropped 5 bases, with 16 bases sitting between them. The CDR3 coding sequence is TGTGCCAGCTCACCCGACAGTCTGGCAGGCGAGACCCAGTACTTC. Amino acid sequence: CASSPDSLAGETQYF. The whole variable domain, filled in from reference TRBV18 and TRBJ2-5, reads NAGVMQNPRHLVRRRGQEARLRCSPMKGHSHVYWYRQLPEEGLKFMVYLQKENIIDESGMPKERFSAEFPKEGPSILRIQQVVRGDSAAYFCASSPDSLAGETQYFGPGTRLLVL.

The rearrangement joins TRBV25-1 to TRBJ1-6; 8 nucleotides match TRBD1. Trimming removed 8 bases from V and 5 bases from J; junction bases left unmatched: 2. The CDR3 is made up of 13 amino acids. Germline-derived CDR1 and CDR2 are MGHDK and SYGVNS. The CDR3 bases are TGTGCCAGCGACAGGGGAGATAATTCACCCCTCCACTTT. It specifies CASDRGDNSPLHF.

The chain couples TRBV27 to TRBJ2-5; D unresolved. Germline CDR1 is MNHEY and CDR2 is SMNVEV (reference sequence). The CDR3 is 14 amino acids. Trimming removed 0 bases at V and 2 bases at J, with 7 bases between. The CDR3 nucleotides are TGTGCCAGCAGTTTATCTGGGCAGCAAGAGACCCAGTACTTC. Amino acids: CASSLSGQQETQYF.